This TCR beta chain derives from a study of T cells in women clearing cervical HPV infection. Study-level background: HLA type stays a possible confounder, typing being limited. Overall study findings and caveats: TRBV6-7 relative abundance averaged roughly 0.1% in cases and more than 0.15% in controls.

To note about this clone: Its antigen is not known. The read ends 3 residues early relative to the CDR3; the germline J gene fills the gap.

Only in-frame clones appear in the TCRdb table, and some are missing; sequencing was by immunoSEQ multiplex PCR. Its table lists about 30,000 clones. V was pared by 6 bases and J by 7 bases, with 3 bases of the junction left unmatched. Germline CDR1 reads DFQATT; CDR2 reads SNEGSKA (reference sequence). The CDR3 is 12 amino acids. All donors had a single incident cervical HPV16 infection, not prevalent. This clonotype was obtained from a woman between 18 and 75 years old with a cervical HPV16 infection that either progressed to CIN3+ or cleared (not recorded which). The chain recombines TRBV20-1 with TRBJ1-6; 7 bases map to TRBD1. Sequencing was done on a sample of blood buffy coat. The CDR3 DNA, read in part, is TGCAGTGCCGACAGGGAGAATTCACCC. This sequence encodes CSADRENSP. The entire CDR3 sequence reads CSADRENSPLHF.